This TCR beta chain was captured by sequencing in a study of blood T cells in healthy people across ages. Background on the study: Per every two T cells, about one barcoded beta molecule was captured by template switching. General study results and limits: Age showed a roughly linear inverse relationship with TCR beta diversity per million T cells.

To note about this clonotype: Its cognate antigen is unknown.

Combining a sample-barcoded 5' primer with a J-beta primer mix, a second PCR ran for roughly 7 to 12 cycles. TCRdb re-called the 5' RACE reads through MiXCR, storing one row per CDR3 protein. Here the sample spans fewer than 1,200,000 distinct CDR3 sequences, approximately 25% being singletons. The germline CDR1 and CDR2 sequences are SGHTA and FQGNSA. V trimming: 1 base; J trimming: 6 bases; junction bases outside the gene matches: 8. The CDR3 is 16 amino acids. The same sample was also used in a study of T cells of mothers and their children. That study adds: The cDNA synthesis received all extracted RNA, at 1.5 ug per 15 ul. Using the M1S primer, the second PCR added sample barcodes along with 2-4 random nucleotides.

Material: blood. This sequence originates from a girl aged 2 to 10 in good health. The rearrangement joins TRBV7-2 to TRBJ2-1, with 8 bases lining up with TRBD2. The CDR3 protein is CASSLGGSGIPNEQFF. Written as DNA, the CDR3 is TGTGCCAGCAGCTTAGGAGGTAGCGGGATTCCCAATGAGCAGTTCTTC.